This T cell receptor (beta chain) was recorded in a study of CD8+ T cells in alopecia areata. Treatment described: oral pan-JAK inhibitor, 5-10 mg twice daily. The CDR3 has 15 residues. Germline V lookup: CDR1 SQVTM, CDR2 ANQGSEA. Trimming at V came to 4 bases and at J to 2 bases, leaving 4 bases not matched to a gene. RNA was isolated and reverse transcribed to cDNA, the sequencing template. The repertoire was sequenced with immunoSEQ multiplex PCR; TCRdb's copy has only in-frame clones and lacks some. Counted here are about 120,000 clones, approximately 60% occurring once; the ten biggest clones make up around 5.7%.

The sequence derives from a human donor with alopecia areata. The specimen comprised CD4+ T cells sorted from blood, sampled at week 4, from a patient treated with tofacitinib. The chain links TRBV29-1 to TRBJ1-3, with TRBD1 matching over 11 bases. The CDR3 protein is CSVVGQGAPGNTIYF. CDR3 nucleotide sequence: TGCAGCGTTGTAGGACAGGGGGCTCCTGGAAACACCATATATTTT.